This T cell receptor (beta chain) was observed in a study of cytomegalovirus exposure and HLA in healthy donors. This clone was counted only a few times. V lost 6 bases to trimming and J lost 2 bases, with 10 bases between them. CDR1 and CDR2 (germline): LNHDA, SQIVND (reference sequence). CDR3 length: 13 residues. The PCR employed 60 Vbeta primers together with 13 Jbeta primers. Measured with immunoSEQ multiplex PCR; TCRdb has only the in-frame clones, and not every one. The data show over 70,000 clones, 80% seen once. Sequenced sample: PBMCs. This receptor was taken from a woman aged 50 to 65 in good health and CMV-seropositive. This chain joins TRBV19 and TRBJ1-2, with D possibly being TRBD1 (6 bases). The CDR3 sequence: CASRGGGNYGYTF. Here the CDR3 DNA reads TGTGCCAGTAGGGGAGGGGGGAACTATGGCTACACCTTC.